The 27 T cell receptor beta chains reported below all come from one sample, sequenced in a study of memory CD4+ T cells and cytomegalovirus serostatus (dated by TCRdb to between 2019 and 2020). Single viable CD3+CD4+CD8-CD45RO+ cells were sorted as memory CD4+ T cells on a FACSAria II. Libraries were prepared through the immunoSEQ multiplex PCR assay. In TCRdb, the immuneACCESS table is reduced to in-frame sequences with V and J assigned. These tables do not hold every clone; where another copy was compared, an unresolved V gene accounts for under half, and the others remain unexplained. For this sample the table gives about 58,000 clones, of which about four fifths were detected only once. The ten largest clones take up about 0.48% of the sample. The sequenced material came from memory CD4+ T cells from blood. Every receptor here comes from an adult in good health and CMV-seronegative. Some clones in this sample may be carry-over from other donors' samples.

Only a few counts were recorded for this clone. The CDR3 DNA follows: TGTGCCAGCAGTGTACGGGACAGCACAGATACGCAGTATTTT. Its protein product is CASSVRDSTDTQYF. The chain combines TRBV6-6 with TRBJ2-3; either TRBD1 or TRBD2 may fit D (5 bases each). Germline V CDR1 and CDR2: MNHNY, SVGAGI (reference sequence). The V end was cut by 5 bases, the J end by 0 bases, with 9 bases between. The CDR3 spans 14 residues.

This sequence joins TRBV9 and TRBJ2-1; 7 positions match TRBD2. The germline CDR1 and CDR2 sequences are SGDLS and YYNGEE. Germline trimming cut 0 bases from V and 4 bases from J; bases unmatched to any gene: 4. This CDR3 is 15 amino acids long. CDR3 nucleotide sequence: TGTGCCAGCAGCGTAGACAGCGGGGTATACAATGAGCAGTTCTTC. Its translation: CASSVDSGVYNEQFF.

This clone showed up just a few times. DNA for the CDR3: TGTGCCAGCAGCCCCAGCGGGAGGGGTCCCGGGGAGCTGTTTTTT. This translates into CASSPSGRGPGELFF. The gene calls are TRBV6-6 and TRBJ2-2; 10 nucleotides line up with TRBD2. The V gene end was trimmed by 6 bases and the J gene end by 6 bases; junction bases not matched to a gene: 7. The CDR3 length is 15 residues. Germline V gives CDR1 MNHNY, CDR2 SVGAGI (reference sequence).

The gene calls are TRBV9 and TRBJ2-5; the D is unclear. In germline, CDR1 is SGDLS, CDR2 YYNGEE. The CDR3 has 13 amino acids. The germline V and J ends were trimmed by 0 bases and 4 bases, with 7 bases remaining between them. CDR3 loop: CASSVAPSETQYF. Here the CDR3 DNA reads TGTGCCAGCAGCGTAGCCCCGTCAGAGACCCAGTACTTC.

V is TRBV27 and J is TRBJ1-4, with D perhaps matching TRBD1 (5 bases). Germline assignment: CDR1 MNHEY and CDR2 SMNVEV (reference sequence). The length of the CDR3 is 15 residues. V was clipped by 5 bases and J by 4 bases, with 14 bases between them. The CDR3 protein is CASSPKRRGNEKLFF. The CDR3 DNA sequence: TGTGCCAGCAGTCCAAAACGGAGGGGTAATGAAAAACTGTTTTTT.

The J gene is TRBJ1-3, the V gene TRBV9, with D possibly being TRBD1 (6 bases). Looked up from germline, CDR1 is SGDLS and CDR2 is YYNGEE. This CDR3 has 17 residues. V lost 4 bases, J lost 2 bases, and 19 bases lay in between. The CDR3 bases are TGTGCCAGCAGCCTTCGAAACCAGGGGAATGCTGGAAACACCATATATTTT. It encodes CASSLRNQGNAGNTIYF. Filled out from reference TRBV9 and TRBJ1-3, the complete variable domain reads DSGVTQTPKHLITATGQRVTLRCSPRSGDLSVYWYQQSLDQGLQFLIQYYNGEERAKGNILERFSAQQFPDLHSELNLSSLELGDSALYFCASSLRNQGNAGNTIYFGEGSWLTVV.

This chain uses TRBV2 with TRBJ1-1, with D unclear. This CDR3 spans 14 amino acids. The V and J ends lost 7 bases and 3 bases respectively, with 15 bases between them. Germline CDR1 is SNHLY and CDR2 is FYNNEI. The CDR3 nucleotides are TGTGCCAGCACTGCAGTAGGGTTTGACACTGAAGCTTTCTTT. It codes for CASTAVGFDTEAFF.

This chain uses TRBV7-2 with TRBJ2-1; D call uncertain. From germline, CDR1 is SGHTA and CDR2 FQGNSA. There are 13 residues in the CDR3. With 5 bases removed from V and 8 bases from J, the gap between germline ends came to 13 bases. The DNA for the CDR3 is TGTGCCAGCAGCCCTGGGGAATCGCATGAGCAGTTCTTC. It specifies CASSPGESHEQFF.

The chain joins TRBV19 to TRBJ2-7; 7 positions match TRBD2. V shed 4 bases and J 3 bases; nucleotides not matched to a gene: 6. CDR3 length equals 14 residues. Germline lookup yields CDR1 LNHDA and CDR2 SQIVND (reference sequence). The CDR3 sequence: CASSKELADYEQYF. CDR3 DNA sequence: TGTGCCAGTAGTAAGGAGCTAGCGGACTACGAGCAGTACTTC. Supplemented by reference TRBV19 and TRBJ2-7, the full variable domain reads DGGITQSPKYLFRKEGQNVTLSCEQNLNHDAMYWYRQDPGQGLRLIYYSQIVNDFQKGDIAEGYSVSREKKESFPLTVTSAQKNPTAFYLCASSKELADYEQYFGPGTRLTVT.

This chain links TRBV5-3 with TRBJ2-6, with TRBD2 as a possible D gene (5 bases). TRBV5-3 qualifies as an ORF whose function is uncertain. Trimming cost V 0 bases and J 0 bases, with 16 bases left between them. The CDR3 spans 19 residues. As DNA, the CDR3 is TGTGCCAGAAGCTTGGCCCCGGACGTAGACTACTCTGGGGCCAACGTCCTGACTTTC. This translates into CARSLAPDVDYSGANVLTF.

This clone was picked up one time. The chain recombines TRBV27 with TRBJ1-5, with D possibly being TRBD1 (6 bases). Trimming removed 1 base at V and 4 bases at J, with 11 bases between. The CDR3 is made up of 15 amino acids. CDR1 is MNHEY and CDR2 is SMNVEV in the germline V gene (reference sequence). CDR3 DNA: TGTGCCAGCAGTTTATACCCTACAGGGAATCAGCCCCAGCATTTT. Translating it yields CASSLYPTGNQPQHF.

The V and J genes are TRBV5-4 and TRBJ2-1, with TRBD2 identical over 7 bases. V lost 4 bases to trimming and J lost 8 bases; unmatched junction nucleotides: 3. Germline assignment: CDR1 SGHNT and CDR2 YYREEE (reference sequence). This CDR3 spans 12 amino acids. CDR3 protein: CASSRAGDEQFF. DNA of the CDR3: TGTGCCAGCAGCAGGGCGGGAGATGAGCAGTTCTTC.

The chain carries TRBV18 and TRBJ1-5; D is uncertain. Per germline, CDR1 KGHSH and CDR2 LQKENI. V gave up 3 bases and J gave up 4 bases, with 10 bases separating them. This CDR3 is 14 amino acids long. CDR3 bases: TGTGCCAGCTCACCGGGGTTACAGAATCAGCCCCAGCATTTT. It yields the protein CASSPGLQNQPQHF.

The V call is TRBV4-1, the J call TRBJ1-2, with TRBD1 identical over 8 bases. Germline V lookup: CDR1 MGHRA, CDR2 YSYEKL. The CDR3 has 14 residues. The V and J ends lost 4 bases and 5 bases, in that order; junction bases with no gene match: 6. The CDR3 bases are TGCGCCAGCAGCCCAGGGGGCGCCGGGTATGGCTACACCTTC. Its translation: CASSPGGAGYGYTF.

The J gene is TRBJ1-1, the V gene TRBV10-2; the D gene is possibly TRBD1 (6 bases). V gave up 6 bases and J gave up 3 bases, with 14 bases separating them. Per germline, CDR1 WSHSY and CDR2 SAAADI. The CDR3 consists of 14 residues. CDR3 nucleotides: TGCGCCAGCAGAGGACAGCCCCCTGACACTGAAGCTTTCTTT. Protein sequence: CASRGQPPDTEAFF.

This chain uses TRBV14 with TRBJ1-2, with no clear D. The CDR3 runs 12 residues. CDR1 is SGHDN and CDR2 is FVKESK in the germline V gene. V was cut by 6 bases and J by 0 bases, with 5 bases left in between. CDR3 sequence reads: CASSETNYGYTF. Here the CDR3 DNA reads TGTGCCAGCAGTGAGACTAACTATGGCTACACCTTC.

The chain uses TRBV7-2 and TRBJ2-7; 10 bases line up with TRBD2. Germline CDR1 reads SGHTA; CDR2 reads FQGNSA. CDR3 length equals 17 residues. V shed 5 bases and J 3 bases; nucleotides not matched to a gene: 13. CDR3 residues: CASSRRSLAGDRYEQYF. CDR3 in DNA: TGTGCCAGCAGCCGAAGGAGTCTAGCGGGGGACCGCTACGAGCAGTACTTC.

This chain uses TRBV28 with TRBJ1-1; no definite D call. Trimming removed 1 base at V and 7 bases at J, with 10 bases between. Germline values: CDR1 MDHEN, CDR2 SYDVKM. This CDR3 spans 13 amino acids. CDR3 bases: TGTGCCAGCAGTTTATTTTTGATCGGTGAAGCTTTCTTT. Translation gives CASSLFLIGEAFF.

This rearrangement joins TRBV7-9 to TRBJ1-1, with 7 nucleotides matching TRBD1. The CDR3 covers 18 residues. J was trimmed by 4 bases and V by 5 bases; bases with no gene match: 19. Germline V CDR1 and CDR2: SEHNR, FQNEAQ (reference sequence). Here the CDR3 reads CASSPAKPGQRTATEAFF. CDR3 coding DNA: TGTGCCAGCAGCCCCGCCAAACCGGGACAGAGAACGGCCACTGAAGCTTTCTTT.

The V gene is TRBV5-1, the J gene TRBJ2-5; maybe TRBD2 (6 bases). V shed 5 bases and J shed 2 bases, with 16 bases lying between them. Germline V gene lookup returns CDR1 SGHRS and CDR2 YFSETQ. The length of the CDR3 is 15 residues. The CDR3 protein is CASRPRVREQETQYF. The CDR3 nucleotides are TGCGCCAGCAGGCCGAGGGTTCGGGAGCAAGAGACCCAGTACTTC.

The chain uses TRBV4-1 and TRBJ1-4, with D unresolved. The CDR3 sequence is 12 residues long. The V gene's germline CDR1 is MGHRA and CDR2 YSYEKL. V lost 6 bases, J lost 8 bases, and 10 bases lay in between. The CDR3 sequence is CASSPPYEKLFF. The CDR3 nucleotides are TGCGCCAGCAGTCCGCCGTACGAAAAACTGTTTTTT.

This chain connects TRBV5-6 to TRBJ2-1; D is undetermined. This CDR3 has 13 amino acids. Germline V lookup: CDR1 SGHDT, CDR2 YYEEEE. V was clipped by 0 bases and J by 6 bases, with 7 bases between them. In DNA, the CDR3 is TGTGCCAGCAGCTTGGCTGGCAGCAATGAGCAGTTCTTC. Residues: CASSLAGSNEQFF.

This clone was recorded only once. The V gene is TRBV30, the J gene TRBJ2-1; tentatively, D is TRBD1 or TRBD2 (5 bases each). The V end was cut by 4 bases, the J end by 7 bases, with 17 bases between. In germline, CDR1 is GTSNPN, CDR2 SVGIG (reference sequence). This CDR3 region has 14 residues. CDR3 bases: TGTGCCTGGACGTCTGGGACCCAGTGGAATGAGCAGTTCTTC. It encodes CAWTSGTQWNEQFF.

J is TRBJ2-5 and V is TRBV6-5, with D perhaps TRBD2 (6 bases). Germline CDR1 is MNHEY and CDR2 is SVGAGI. CDR3 length: 15 residues. V was trimmed by 0 bases and J by 4 bases, leaving 12 bases between them. The CDR3 sequence: CASSYSSAGRETQYF. The DNA for the CDR3 is TGTGCCAGCAGTTACTCGTCGGCGGGGCGAGAGACCCAGTACTTC.

This clone has just one count. This chain joins TRBV9 and TRBJ2-1; perhaps TRBD2 as D (6 bases). Germline CDR1 SGDLS, CDR2 YYNGEE. This CDR3 has 16 residues. Trimming cost V 0 bases and J 5 bases, with 15 bases left between them. In DNA, the CDR3 is TGTGCCAGCAGCGTAGCGGGAGTAATTTGGGACAATGAGCAGTTCTTC. It codes for CASSVAGVIWDNEQFF.

The V call is TRBV18, the J call TRBJ2-7; no clear D gene. V lost 4 bases and J lost 0, with 10 bases in between. The CDR3 length is 14 residues. Per the germline V gene, CDR1 is KGHSH and CDR2 is LQKENI. CDR3 residues: CASSQRTSSYEQYF. The CDR3 coding sequence is TGTGCCAGCTCACAACGGACCTCCTCCTACGAGCAGTACTTC. The full variable domain, with the rest looked up from reference TRBV18 and TRBJ2-7, is NAGVMQNPRHLVRRRGQEARLRCSPMKGHSHVYWYRQLPEEGLKFMVYLQKENIIDESGMPKERFSAEFPKEGPSILRIQQVVRGDSAAYFCASSQRTSSYEQYFGPGTRLTVT.

The chain recombines TRBV11-2 with TRBJ2-2; the D gene is possibly TRBD1 (5 bases). This CDR3 contains 14 residues. V lost 1 base, J lost 5 bases, and 8 bases lay in between. Germline V lookup: CDR1 SGHAT, CDR2 FQNNGV. CDR3 in DNA: TGTGCCAGCAGCTTAGCGCAGGGTACCGGGGAGCTGTTTTTT. Translated: CASSLAQGTGELFF.